This T cell receptor beta chain was sequenced for a study of shared clonotypes between healthy human individuals. Clones were read by immunoSEQ multiplex PCR, and TCRdb kept only the in-frame ones, dropping some. The table shows 110,000 or so clones, with more than 65% occurring only once. V lost 4 bases and J 3 bases, leaving 16 bases between the germline ends. This CDR3 has 15 amino acids. CDR1 is MGHRA and CDR2 is YSYEKL in the germline V gene. The receptor was isolated from a woman aged 30 to 39 in good health. The sequenced sample consisted of memory CD8+ T cells sorted from blood. Subset given: CD45RO+ cells pooled with CCR7-negative TemRA cells. V and J are TRBV4-1 and TRBJ2-7; tentatively, D is TRBD2 (5 bases). The CDR3 loop reads CASSRGPRIYYEQYF. CDR3 DNA: TGCGCCAGCAGCCGCGGGCCAAGGATCTACTACGAGCAGTACTTC.